This TCR beta chain is drawn from a study of blood T cell repertoires in COVID-19. At the level of the study: PBMCs, B-cell-depleted T cells, or T cells were the source of the cDNA or gDNA that made up the material.

V dropped 1 base and J dropped 3 bases, with 7 bases sitting between them. The germline gives CDR1 SGHNT, CDR2 YYREEE (reference sequence). This CDR3 is built from 13 residues. Donors in Cohort 3 counted as recovered after two negative PCRs, clearance, or symptom resolution. This clone showed up just once. The data were produced by immunoSEQ multiplex PCR, yet TCRdb's version contains in-frame clones alone and is incomplete. The data contain more than 250,000 clones, 70% to 90% of them singletons. The chain links TRBV5-4 to TRBJ2-5, with D possibly matching TRBD1 (5 bases). This sequence originates from a woman between 25 and 40 years old who had recovered from COVID-19. Material: PBMCs or T cells enriched from blood (not recorded which). Here the CDR3 reads CASSLTGEETQYF. The CDR3 bases are TGTGCCAGCAGCTTGACAGGAGAAGAGACCCAGTACTTC.